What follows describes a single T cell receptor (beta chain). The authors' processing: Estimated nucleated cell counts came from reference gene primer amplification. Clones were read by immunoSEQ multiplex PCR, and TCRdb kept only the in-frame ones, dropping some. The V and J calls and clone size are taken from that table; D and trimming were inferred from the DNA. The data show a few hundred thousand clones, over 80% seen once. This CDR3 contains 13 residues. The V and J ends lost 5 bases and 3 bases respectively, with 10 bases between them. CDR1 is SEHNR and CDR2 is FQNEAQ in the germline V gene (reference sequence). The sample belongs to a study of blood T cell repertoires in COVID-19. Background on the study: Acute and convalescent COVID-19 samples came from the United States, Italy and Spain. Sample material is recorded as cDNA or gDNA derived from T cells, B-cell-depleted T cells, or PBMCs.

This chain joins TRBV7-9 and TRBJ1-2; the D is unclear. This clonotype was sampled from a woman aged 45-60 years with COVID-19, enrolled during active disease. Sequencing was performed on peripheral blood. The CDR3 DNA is TGTGCCAGCAGCGGTCGGGGATACTATGGCTACACCTTC. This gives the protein CASSGRGYYGYTF.